This entry features one TCR beta chain sequence. Its antigen is unknown. This sample was taken from a study of vaccination effects on CD4 cells after COVID-19. Study-wide findings and caveats: Convalescent patients were scarce, and early post-infection timepoints were absent.

TCRdb's table, derived via immunoSEQ multiplex PCR, lists solely in-frame clones and lacks some. Of about 45,000 clones detected, 74% appear once; the ten largest clones hold 8.6%. This CDR3 has 13 residues. V shed 6 bases and J shed 3 bases, with 11 bases lying between them. Isolation of CD4+ T cells took place after ten to eleven days of culture. The chain employs TRBV12-3 or TRBV12-4 and TRBJ1-1, with D uncertain. Sequenced material: CD4+ T cells from PBMCs cultured without peptide, taken before COVID-19 vaccination. This receptor was taken from a human donor who had a prior SARS-CoV-2 infection. CDR3 DNA sequence: TGTGCCAGCAGATATGTAAGTTACACTGAAGCTTTCTTT. It translates to CASRYVSYTEAFF.